Listed here are 9 T cell receptor beta chains from one sample, sequenced in a study of radiotherapy plus CTLA-4 blockade in lung cancer (dated by TCRdb to 2017 to 2018). Libraries were constructed by the immunoSEQ multiplex PCR assay. In TCRdb, the immuneACCESS table is reduced to in-frame sequences with V and J assigned. These tables do not hold every clone; where another copy was compared, an unresolved V gene accounts for under half, and the others remain unexplained. This sample lists roughly 80,000 clones; around 79% were detected once. Approximately 3.9% of the sample goes to the ten largest clones. Sequences were derived from peripheral blood, sampled from a patient treated with radiotherapy plus ipilimumab. The receptors shown here come from a human donor with non-small cell lung cancer who had a partial response to radiotherapy plus ipilimumab. Some clones in this sample may be carry-over from other donors' samples.

The chain links TRBV28 to TRBJ2-7; TRBD1 aligns across 8 bases. Germline V gene sequence: CDR1 MDHEN, CDR2 SYDVKM. The CDR3 covers 17 residues. The trim removed 7 bases at V and 3 bases at J, leaving 17 bases unmatched. Here the CDR3 DNA reads TGTGCCAGCAATCCGTGGCGGGCAGGGGGCATAGGCTACGAGCAGTACTTC. Translated: CASNPWRAGGIGYEQYF.

The CDR3 sequence is CASRLVEAGGKLFF. The CDR3 DNA sequence: TGTGCCAGCAGATTAGTTGAAGCGGGGGGAAAACTGTTTTTT. V usage is TRBV2 and J usage is TRBJ1-4, with TRBD1 as a possible D gene (5 bases). This CDR3 comprises 14 residues. Trimming took 6 bases from V and 10 from J, leaving 18 bases between them. Germline CDR1 reads SNHLY; CDR2 reads FYNNEI.

This rearrangement joins TRBV18 to TRBJ2-6, with 8 nucleotides matching TRBD2. Germline values: CDR1 KGHSH, CDR2 LQKENI. The junction had 3 bases not matched to a gene; V was cut back by 0 bases and J by 2 bases. The CDR3 extends over 17 amino acids. CDR3 loop: CASSPPAGGTGANVLTF. CDR3 sequence (DNA): TGTGCCAGCTCACCACCCGCGGGAGGTACTGGGGCCAACGTCCTGACTTTC.

This rearrangement joins TRBV6-1 to TRBJ2-1; 12 positions agree with TRBD2. Trimming cost V 5 bases and J 4 bases; bases outside gene matches: 0. There are 14 residues in the CDR3. Germline lookup yields CDR1 MNHNS and CDR2 SASEGT. The DNA for the CDR3 is TGTGCCAGCAGTACTAGCGGGAGGTACAATGAGCAGTTCTTC. Protein product: CASSTSGRYNEQFF.

About this clone itself: The same CDR3 arises from other DNA sequences in this sample as well. The V call is TRBV7-9, the J call TRBJ2-3; 9 positions match TRBD1. The CDR3 contains 16 residues. Per the germline V gene, CDR1 is SEHNR and CDR2 is FQNEAQ (reference sequence). Trimming at V came to 1 base and at J to 3 bases, leaving 5 bases not matched to a gene. The CDR3 protein is CASSLGTGGSTDTQYF. As DNA, the CDR3 is TGTGCCAGCAGCTTAGGCACAGGGGGCAGTACAGATACGCAGTATTTT.

The chain links TRBV9 to TRBJ1-4, with D unresolved. CDR1 SGDLS and CDR2 YYNGEE come from the germline V gene. The CDR3 spans 13 residues. The V and J ends lost 4 bases and 8 bases respectively, with 12 bases between them. The CDR3 bases are TGTGCCAGCAGCTACCGAGGGTCCGAAAAACTGTTTTTT. This gives the protein CASSYRGSEKLFF.

The chain has TRBV6-1 and TRBJ1-2; maybe TRBD1 (5 bases). The CDR3 sequence is 14 residues long. Germline V gene lookup returns CDR1 MNHNS and CDR2 SASEGT. V was pared by 8 bases and J by 7 bases, with 20 bases between. The CDR3 loop reads CASRDLALSSGYTF. The DNA for the CDR3 is TGTGCCAGCCGGGACTTGGCCCTATCAAGTGGCTACACCTTC.

This chain uses TRBV5-1 with TRBJ1-1; a possible D gene is TRBD1 (6 bases). This CDR3 is built from 14 residues. Trimming removed 4 bases at V and 4 bases at J, with 14 bases between. Germline V gene data show CDR1 as SGHRS and CDR2 as YFSETQ. The CDR3 is CASSLDRPRTEAFF. In DNA, the CDR3 is TGCGCCAGCAGCCTGGACAGACCTCGCACTGAAGCTTTCTTT.

This clone was seen ten or more times. The gene calls are TRBV7-3 and TRBJ1-6; possibly TRBD1 for D (5 bases). The CDR3 has 14 amino acids. In germline, CDR1 is SGHTA, CDR2 FQGTGA. The V and J ends lost 4 bases and 5 bases respectively, with 9 bases between them. The CDR3 is CASSWGTNNSPLHF. DNA for the CDR3: TGTGCCAGCAGCTGGGGGACTAATAATTCACCCCTCCACTTT.